This T cell receptor (beta chain) comes out of a study of cytomegalovirus exposure and HLA in healthy donors. Study-level results: Of the V segments, some could not be distinguished, including TRBV6-2 and TRBV6-3, and were excluded. Links to common viral pathogens appeared, in a later analysis, for several of the most significant clusters. Presence/absence analyses rested on an assumption that sequencing depth was roughly uniform across donors.

Germline V gene sequence: CDR1 GTSNPN, CDR2 SVGIG (reference sequence). CDR3 size: 13 residues. V gave up 1 base and J gave up 6 bases, with 10 bases separating them. Worth noting for this clone: Its antigen is not known.

The donors, nominally healthy at sampling, likely had unrecorded immune exposures. The PCR employed 60 Vbeta primers together with 13 Jbeta primers. Sequenced by immunoSEQ multiplex PCR; TCRdb stores in-frame clones only, minus some. The table shows about 97,000 clones, with roughly 85% occurring only once. V and J are TRBV30 and TRBJ2-1; perhaps TRBD1 as D (6 bases). What was sequenced was PBMCs. The sequence was obtained from a man aged 25 to 40 in good health and CMV-seronegative. The CDR3 sequence is CAWSGQGSNEQFF. Here the CDR3 DNA reads TGTGCCTGGAGTGGGCAGGGGAGCAATGAGCAGTTCTTC.